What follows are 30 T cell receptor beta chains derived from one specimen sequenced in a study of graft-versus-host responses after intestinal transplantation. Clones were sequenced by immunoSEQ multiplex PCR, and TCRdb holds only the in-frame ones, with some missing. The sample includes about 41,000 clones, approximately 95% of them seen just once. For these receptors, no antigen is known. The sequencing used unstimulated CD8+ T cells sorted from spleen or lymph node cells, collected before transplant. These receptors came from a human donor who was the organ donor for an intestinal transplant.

The CDR3 region has the DNA TGTGCCAGCGGAGACTTAAATGGCTACACCTTC. This translates into CASGDLNGYTF. The rearrangement joins TRBV6-5 to TRBJ1-2; no reliable D call. Looked up from germline, CDR1 is MNHEY and CDR2 is SVGAGI. Trimming took 8 bases from V and 6 from J, leaving 10 bases between them. The CDR3 has 11 residues.

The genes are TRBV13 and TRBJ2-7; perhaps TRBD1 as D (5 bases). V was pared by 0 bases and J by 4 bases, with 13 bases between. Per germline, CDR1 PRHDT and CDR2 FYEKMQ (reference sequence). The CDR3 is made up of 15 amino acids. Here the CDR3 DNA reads TGTGCCAGCAGCTTAGGCCCAGGGAAAGGGTACGAGCAGTACTTC. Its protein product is CASSLGPGKGYEQYF.

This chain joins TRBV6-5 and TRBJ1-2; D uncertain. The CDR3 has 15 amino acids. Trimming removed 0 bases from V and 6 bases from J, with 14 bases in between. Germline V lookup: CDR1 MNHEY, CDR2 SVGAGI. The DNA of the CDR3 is TGTGCCAGCAGTTACTCTACCGGTTGGGCGGATGGCTACACCTTC. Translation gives CASSYSTGWADGYTF.

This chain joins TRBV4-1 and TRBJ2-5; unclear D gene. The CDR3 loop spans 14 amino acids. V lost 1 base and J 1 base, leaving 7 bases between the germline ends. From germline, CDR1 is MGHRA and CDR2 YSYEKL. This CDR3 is CASSQVTAQETQYF. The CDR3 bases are TGCGCCAGCAGCCAAGTAACAGCCCAAGAGACCCAGTACTTC.

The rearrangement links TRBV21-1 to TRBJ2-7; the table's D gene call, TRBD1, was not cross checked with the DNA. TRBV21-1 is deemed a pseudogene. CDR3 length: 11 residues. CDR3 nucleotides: TGTGCCAGCAGCGGAGACAGGGAGCAGTACTTC. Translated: CASSGDREQYF.

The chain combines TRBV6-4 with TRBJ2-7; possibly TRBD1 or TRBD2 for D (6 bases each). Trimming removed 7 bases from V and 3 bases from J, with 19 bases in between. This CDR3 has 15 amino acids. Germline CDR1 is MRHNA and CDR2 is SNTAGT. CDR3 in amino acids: CASIRRGTPIYEQYF. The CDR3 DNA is TGTGCCAGCATTCGTAGGGGGACTCCAATCTACGAGCAGTACTTC.

The CDR3 DNA reads TGTGCCAGCAGCTTAGAGGCAGCGGGGGCCCCGAACACCGGGGAGCTGTTTTTT. This gives the protein CASSLEAAGAPNTGELFF. The J gene is TRBJ2-2, the V gene TRBV7-6, with 8 nucleotides matching TRBD2. The germline gives CDR1 SGHVS, CDR2 FNYEAQ. Germline trimming cut 1 base from V and 0 bases from J; bases unmatched to any gene: 7. The CDR3 consists of 18 residues.

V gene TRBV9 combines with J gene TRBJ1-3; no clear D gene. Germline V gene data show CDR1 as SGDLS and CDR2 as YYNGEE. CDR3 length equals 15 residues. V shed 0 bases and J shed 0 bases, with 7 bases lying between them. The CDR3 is CASSVGAHSGNTIYF. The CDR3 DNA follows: TGTGCCAGCAGCGTAGGGGCCCACTCTGGAAACACCATATATTTT.

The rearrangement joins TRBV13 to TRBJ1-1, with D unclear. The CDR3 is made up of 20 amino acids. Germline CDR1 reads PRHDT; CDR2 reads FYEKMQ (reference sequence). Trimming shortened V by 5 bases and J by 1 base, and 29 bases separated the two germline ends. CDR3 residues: CASSPIYGVGRFGQNTEAFF. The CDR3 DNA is TGTGCCAGCAGCCCCATTTACGGGGTTGGAAGATTTGGTCAGAACACTGAAGCTTTCTTT.

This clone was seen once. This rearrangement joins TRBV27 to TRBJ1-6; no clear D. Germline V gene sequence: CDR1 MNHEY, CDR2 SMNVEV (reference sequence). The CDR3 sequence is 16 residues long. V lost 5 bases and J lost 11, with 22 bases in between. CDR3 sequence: CASSPQVRWRLTPLHF. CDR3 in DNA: TGTGCCAGCAGTCCCCAAGTGAGGTGGCGTTTAACACCCCTCCACTTT.

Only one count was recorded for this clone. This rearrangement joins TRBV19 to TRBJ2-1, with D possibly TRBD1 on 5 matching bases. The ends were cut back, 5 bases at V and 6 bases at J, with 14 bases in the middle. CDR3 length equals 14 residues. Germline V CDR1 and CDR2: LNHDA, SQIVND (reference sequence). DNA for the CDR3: TGTGCCAGTAGTTATCAGGGTTACGGCAATGAGCAGTTCTTC. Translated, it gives CASSYQGYGNEQFF.

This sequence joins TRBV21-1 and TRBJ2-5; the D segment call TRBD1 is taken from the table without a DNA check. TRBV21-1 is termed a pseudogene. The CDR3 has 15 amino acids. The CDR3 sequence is CASSSPQGLQETQYF. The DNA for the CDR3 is TGTGCCAGCAGCAGCCCCCAGGGGTTGCAAGAGACCCAGTACTTC.

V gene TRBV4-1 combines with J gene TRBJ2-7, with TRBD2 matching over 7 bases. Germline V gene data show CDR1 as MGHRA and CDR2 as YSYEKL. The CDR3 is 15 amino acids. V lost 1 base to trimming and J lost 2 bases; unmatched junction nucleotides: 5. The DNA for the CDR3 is TGCGCCAGCAGCCAAGTGAGCGGGGATCCCTACGAGCAGTACTTC. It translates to CASSQVSGDPYEQYF.

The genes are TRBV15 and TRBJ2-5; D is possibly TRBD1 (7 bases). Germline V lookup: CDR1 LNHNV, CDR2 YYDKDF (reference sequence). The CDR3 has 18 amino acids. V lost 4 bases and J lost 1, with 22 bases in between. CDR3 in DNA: TGTGCCACCAGCACCGGACAGGCCGCGACTAGTTTCCAAGAGACCCAGTACTTC. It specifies CATSTGQAATSFQETQYF.

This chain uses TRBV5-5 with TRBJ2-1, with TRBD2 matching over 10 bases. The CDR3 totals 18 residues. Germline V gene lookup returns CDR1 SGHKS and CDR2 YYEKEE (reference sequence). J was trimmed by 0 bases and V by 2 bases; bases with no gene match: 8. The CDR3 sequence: CASSLEASGGFSYNEQFF. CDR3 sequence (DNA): TGTGCCAGCAGCTTAGAAGCTAGCGGGGGATTCTCCTACAATGAGCAGTTCTTC.

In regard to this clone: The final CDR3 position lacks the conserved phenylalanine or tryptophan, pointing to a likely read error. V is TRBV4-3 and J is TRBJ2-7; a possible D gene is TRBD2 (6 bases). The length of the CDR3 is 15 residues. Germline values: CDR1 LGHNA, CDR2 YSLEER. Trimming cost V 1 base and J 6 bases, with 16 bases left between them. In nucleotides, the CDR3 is TGCGCCAGCAGCCAAGTCGCCGTCTCGCGGGGCGAGCAGTACCTC. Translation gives CASSQVAVSRGEQYL.

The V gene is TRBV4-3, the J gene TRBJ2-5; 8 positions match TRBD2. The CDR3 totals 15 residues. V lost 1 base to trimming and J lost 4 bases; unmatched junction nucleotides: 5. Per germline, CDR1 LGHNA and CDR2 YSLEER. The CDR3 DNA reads TGCGCCAGCAGCCAAGCCACGGGGGGGCCAGAGACCCAGTACTTC. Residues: CASSQATGGPETQYF.

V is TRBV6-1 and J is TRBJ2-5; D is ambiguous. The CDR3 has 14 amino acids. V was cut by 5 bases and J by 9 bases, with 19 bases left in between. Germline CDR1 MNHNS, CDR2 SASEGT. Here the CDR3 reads CASSRPRGREAQYF. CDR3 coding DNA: TGTGCCAGCAGTCGCCCGCGTGGGCGCGAGGCCCAGTACTTC.

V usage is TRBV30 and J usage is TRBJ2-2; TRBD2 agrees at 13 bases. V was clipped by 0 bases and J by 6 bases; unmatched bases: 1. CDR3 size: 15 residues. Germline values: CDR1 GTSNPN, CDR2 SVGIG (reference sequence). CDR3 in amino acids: CAWSVLAGGPGELFF. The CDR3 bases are TGTGCCTGGAGTGTACTAGCGGGGGGGCCCGGGGAGCTGTTTTTT.

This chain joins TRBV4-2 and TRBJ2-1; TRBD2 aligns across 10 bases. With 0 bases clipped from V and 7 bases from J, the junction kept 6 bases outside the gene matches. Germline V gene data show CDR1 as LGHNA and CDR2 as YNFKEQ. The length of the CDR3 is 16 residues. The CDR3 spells CASSQDHTSGANEQFF. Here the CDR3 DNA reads TGTGCCAGCAGCCAAGATCACACTAGCGGGGCTAATGAGCAGTTCTTC.

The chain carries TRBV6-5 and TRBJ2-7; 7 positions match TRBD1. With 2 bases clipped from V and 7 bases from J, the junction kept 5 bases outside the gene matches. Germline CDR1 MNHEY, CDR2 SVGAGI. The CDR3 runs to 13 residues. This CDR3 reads CASSYPDRDEQYF. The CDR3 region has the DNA TGTGCCAGCAGTTACCCCGACAGGGATGAGCAGTACTTC.

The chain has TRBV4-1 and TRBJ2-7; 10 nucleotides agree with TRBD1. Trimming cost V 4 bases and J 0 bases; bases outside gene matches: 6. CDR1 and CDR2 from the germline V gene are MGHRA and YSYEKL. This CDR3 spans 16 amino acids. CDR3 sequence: CASSRSTGGISYEQYF. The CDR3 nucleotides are TGCGCCAGCAGCCGATCGACAGGGGGCATCTCCTACGAGCAGTACTTC.

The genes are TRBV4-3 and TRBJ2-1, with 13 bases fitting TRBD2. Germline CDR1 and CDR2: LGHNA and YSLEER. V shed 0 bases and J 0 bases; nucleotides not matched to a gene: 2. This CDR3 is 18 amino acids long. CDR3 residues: CASSQELAGGPSYNEQFF. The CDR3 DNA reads TGCGCCAGCAGCCAAGAACTAGCGGGGGGGCCCTCCTACAATGAGCAGTTCTTC.

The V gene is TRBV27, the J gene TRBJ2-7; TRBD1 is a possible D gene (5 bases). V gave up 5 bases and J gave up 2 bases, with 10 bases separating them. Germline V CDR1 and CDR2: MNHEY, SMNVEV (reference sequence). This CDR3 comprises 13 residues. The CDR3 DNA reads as TGTGCCAGCAGTCCCAGGGTGGCCTACGAGCAGTACTTC. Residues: CASSPRVAYEQYF.

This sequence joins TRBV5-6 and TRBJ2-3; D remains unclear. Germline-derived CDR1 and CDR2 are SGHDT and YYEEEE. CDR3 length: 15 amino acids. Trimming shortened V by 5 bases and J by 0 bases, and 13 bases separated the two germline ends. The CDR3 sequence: CASRRRVASTDTQYF. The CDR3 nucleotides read TGTGCCAGCAGGCGACGTGTCGCTAGCACAGATACGCAGTATTTT.

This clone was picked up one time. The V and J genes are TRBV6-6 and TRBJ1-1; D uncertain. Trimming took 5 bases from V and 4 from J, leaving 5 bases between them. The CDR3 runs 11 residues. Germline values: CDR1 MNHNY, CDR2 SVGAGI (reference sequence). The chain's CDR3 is CASSISTEAFF. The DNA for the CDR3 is TGTGCCAGCAGTATCAGCACTGAAGCTTTCTTT.

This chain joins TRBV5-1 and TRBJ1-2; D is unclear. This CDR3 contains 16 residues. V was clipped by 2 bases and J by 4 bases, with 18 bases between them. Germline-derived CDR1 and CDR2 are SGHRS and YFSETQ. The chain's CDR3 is CASSFNPRLHPYGYTF. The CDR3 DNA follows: TGCGCCAGCAGCTTCAACCCCCGACTGCACCCCTATGGCTACACCTTC.

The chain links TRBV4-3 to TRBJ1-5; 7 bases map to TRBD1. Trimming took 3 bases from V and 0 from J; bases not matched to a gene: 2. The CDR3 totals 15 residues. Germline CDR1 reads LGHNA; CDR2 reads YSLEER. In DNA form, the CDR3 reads TGCGCCAGCAGCCAGGACAGGTCTAGCAATCAGCCCCAGCATTTT. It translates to CASSQDRSSNQPQHF.

CDR3 region: CASSQFGTESNQPQHF. CDR3 DNA sequence: TGTGCCAGCAGCCAATTTGGGACCGAAAGCAATCAGCCCCAGCATTTT. This chain connects TRBV4-2 to TRBJ1-5, with a weak D call TRBD1 (5 bases). Germline V gene sequence: CDR1 LGHNA, CDR2 YNFKEQ. Trimming shortened V by 2 bases and J by 1 base, and 12 bases separated the two germline ends. This CDR3 contains 16 residues.

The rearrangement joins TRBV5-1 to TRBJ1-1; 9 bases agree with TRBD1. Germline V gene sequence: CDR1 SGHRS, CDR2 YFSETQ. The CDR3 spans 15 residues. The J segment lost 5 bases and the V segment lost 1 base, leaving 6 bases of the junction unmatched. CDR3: CASSLNDRGETEAFF. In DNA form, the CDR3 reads TGCGCCAGCAGCTTGAACGACAGGGGGGAGACTGAAGCTTTCTTT.